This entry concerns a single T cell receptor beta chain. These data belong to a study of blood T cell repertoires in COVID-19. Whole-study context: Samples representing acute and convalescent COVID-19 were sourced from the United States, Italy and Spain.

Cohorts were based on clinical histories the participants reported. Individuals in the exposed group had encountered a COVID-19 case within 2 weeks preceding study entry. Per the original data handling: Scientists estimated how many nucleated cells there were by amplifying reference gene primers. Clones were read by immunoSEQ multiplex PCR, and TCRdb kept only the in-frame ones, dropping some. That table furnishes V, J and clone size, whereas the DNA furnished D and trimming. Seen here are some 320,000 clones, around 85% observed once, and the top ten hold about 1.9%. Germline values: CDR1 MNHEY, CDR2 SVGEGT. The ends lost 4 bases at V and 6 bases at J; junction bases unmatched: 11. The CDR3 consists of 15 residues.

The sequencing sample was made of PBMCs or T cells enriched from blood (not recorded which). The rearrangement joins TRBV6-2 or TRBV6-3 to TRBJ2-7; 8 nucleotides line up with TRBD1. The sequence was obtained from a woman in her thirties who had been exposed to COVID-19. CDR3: CASSSPGQGGVEQYF. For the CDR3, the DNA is TGTGCCAGCAGTTCCCCCGGACAGGGAGGAGTCGAGCAGTACTTC.